The 30 T cell receptor beta chains in this list originate from one sample, sequenced in a study of cytomegalovirus exposure and HLA in healthy donors (dated by TCRdb to the late 2010s). Library prep was done by the immunoSEQ multiplex PCR assay. TCRdb provides this immuneACCESS table in a form limited to in-frame rearrangements. Some clones are lacking; in checked studies, under half of them reflect an unresolved V gene, and why the rest are absent is not known. The sample contains approximately 120,000 clones, around 96% of them found a single time. The ten largest clonotypes hold about 1.7% of the sample. Sequenced material: PBMCs. All receptors come from a man between 18 and 35 years old in good health and CMV-seronegative.

This clone was detected only once. J is TRBJ1-5 and V is TRBV7-2, with 11 bases fitting TRBD1. From germline, CDR1 is SGHTA and CDR2 FQGNSA. J lost 9 bases, V lost 4 bases, and 8 bases had no gene match. This CDR3 spans 15 amino acids. CDR3 coding DNA: TGTGCCAGCAGCTCGACAGGACAGGGGGCGGCGCCCCAGCATTTT. Amino acid sequence: CASSSTGQGAAPQHF.

The CDR3 nucleotides are TGCGCCAGCAGCCCTACCAGCGGGGGAAACGAGCAGTACTTC. This sequence encodes CASSPTSGGNEQYF. The chain links TRBV5-1 to TRBJ2-7, with 8 positions matching TRBD2. The CDR3 extends over 14 amino acids. Germline CDR1 is SGHRS and CDR2 is YFSETQ. The J segment lost 5 bases and the V segment lost 4 bases, leaving 8 bases of the junction unmatched.

This clone showed up just once. V gene TRBV2 combines with J gene TRBJ1-2; no firm D call. The V end was cut by 2 bases, the J end by 2 bases, with 9 bases between. This CDR3 has 14 residues. In germline, CDR1 is SNHLY, CDR2 FYNNEI. CDR3 region: CASSETGINYGYTF. CDR3 nucleotide sequence: TGTGCCAGCAGTGAAACCGGTATAAACTATGGCTACACCTTC.

This clone was recorded once. The CDR3 sequence is CSVQRFEYNEQFF. The CDR3 DNA reads as TGCAGCGTCCAGCGGTTTGAGTACAATGAGCAGTTCTTC. J is TRBJ2-1 and V is TRBV29-1; D possibly corresponds to TRBD2 (5 bases). Germline values: CDR1 SQVTM, CDR2 ANQGSEA. This CDR3 has 13 residues. Trimming took 6 bases from V and 4 from J, leaving 13 bases between them.

V and J are TRBV4-3 and TRBJ2-7; TRBD1 agrees at 10 bases. J gave up 4 bases and V 0 bases, and 15 bases lay outside the gene matches. This CDR3 has 19 amino acids. Germline V gene data show CDR1 as LGHNA and CDR2 as YSLEER. The CDR3 sequence is CASSQDLRTPGQGIYEQYF. The CDR3 coding sequence is TGCGCCAGCAGCCAAGATCTAAGAACACCGGGACAGGGGATATACGAGCAGTACTTC.

V is TRBV11-3 and J is TRBJ2-1, with 8 nucleotides matching TRBD2. Germline CDR1 and CDR2: SGHNT and YENEEA. This CDR3 spans 16 amino acids. J lost 2 bases, V lost 2 bases, and 5 bases had no gene match. DNA for the CDR3: TGTGCCAGCAGCTTAAGGACTAGCACTGCCTACAATGAGCAGTTCTTC. The encoded protein is CASSLRTSTAYNEQFF.

V is TRBV5-1 and J is TRBJ2-3, with TRBD2 as a possible D gene (6 bases). CDR3 size: 16 residues. The V end lost 0 bases, the J end lost 2 bases, and 13 bases lay between the germline ends. Per germline, CDR1 SGHRS and CDR2 YFSETQ. In DNA form, the CDR3 reads TGCGCCAGCAGCTTGGTTCCGGGAGACCCCACAGATACGCAGTATTTT. The encoded protein is CASSLVPGDPTDTQYF.

The chain employs TRBV4-2 and TRBJ2-1, with D perhaps matching TRBD2 (6 bases). V was shortened by 0 bases and J by 9 bases, with 9 bases between the two germline ends. From germline, CDR1 is LGHNA and CDR2 YNFKEQ. The CDR3 has 13 residues. The CDR3 coding sequence is TGTGCCAGCAGCCAAGAGGTGGGGGGTGAGCAGTTCTTC. Its translation is CASSQEVGGEQFF.

The chain is built from TRBV13 and TRBJ1-2; the D gene is possibly TRBD1 (6 bases). Germline V gives CDR1 PRHDT, CDR2 FYEKMQ (reference sequence). This CDR3 region has 18 residues. The V and J ends lost 1 base and 4 bases respectively, with 22 bases between them. This CDR3 is CASSLVGGGAVGIYGYTF. The CDR3 DNA sequence: TGTGCCAGCAGCTTAGTCGGCGGGGGGGCGGTTGGGATCTATGGCTACACCTTC.

The rearrangement links TRBV27 to TRBJ2-1; 8 nucleotides align to TRBD2. The CDR3 loop spans 14 amino acids. Germline CDR1 MNHEY, CDR2 SMNVEV (reference sequence). After removal of 8 bases from V and 4 bases from J, the junction contained 7 bases not matched to a gene. Here the CDR3 DNA reads TGTGCCAGCGCAGCGGGAGTCCGATACAATGAGCAGTTCTTC. Protein product: CASAAGVRYNEQFF.

J is TRBJ2-7 and V is TRBV18; 9 bases are shared with TRBD1. The J segment lost 3 bases and the V segment lost 6 bases, leaving 6 bases of the junction unmatched. CDR3 length: 14 residues. CDR1 and CDR2 (germline): KGHSH, LQKENI. CDR3 in amino acids: CASSTGQGNYEQYF. The CDR3 DNA reads TGTGCCAGCTCCACCGGACAGGGGAACTACGAGCAGTACTTC.

This clone has just one count. Distinct nucleotide sequences in the sample also encode this CDR3. The genes are TRBV9 and TRBJ1-1; D remains unclear. Trimming pared 0 bases from V and 0 bases from J, leaving 3 bases between. The CDR3 extends over 13 amino acids. CDR1 and CDR2 (germline): SGDLS, YYNGEE. The CDR3 is CASSVDMNTEAFF. CDR3 bases: TGTGCCAGCAGCGTAGACATGAACACTGAAGCTTTCTTT.

The chain links TRBV6-4 to TRBJ1-2; 9 nucleotides line up with TRBD1. The V gene's germline CDR1 is MRHNA and CDR2 SNTAGT. The junction had 12 bases not matched to a gene; V was cut back by 6 bases and J by 4 bases. This CDR3 has 16 residues. CDR3 nucleotide sequence: TGTGCCAGCAGAGGGCTTACGGGACAGGGAAGCTATGGCTACACCTTC. Amino acid sequence: CASRGLTGQGSYGYTF.

V is TRBV7-9 and J is TRBJ2-1; 13 bases are shared with TRBD2. The CDR3 has 17 residues. Germline lookup yields CDR1 SEHNR and CDR2 FQNEAQ (reference sequence). After removal of 5 bases from V and 6 bases from J, the junction contained 10 bases not matched to a gene. The CDR3 nucleotides are TGTGCCAGCAGCCTCAGGACTAGCGGGAGCAGGTCCAATGAGCAGTTCTTC. As protein: CASSLRTSGSRSNEQFF.

This chain connects TRBV7-3 to TRBJ2-1; TRBD2 matches at 8 bases. CDR1 and CDR2 (germline): SGHTA, FQGTGA. J lost 8 bases, V lost 2 bases, and 5 bases had no gene match. CDR3 length: 14 residues. The DNA of the CDR3 is TGTGCCAGCAGCTTAGAGCGGGAGAAATATGAGCAGTTCTTC. Translating it yields CASSLEREKYEQFF. Full variable domain (outside the CDR3, taken from reference TRBV7-3 and TRBJ2-1): GAGVSQTPSNKVTEKGKYVELRCDPISGHTALYWYRQSLGQGPEFLIYFQGTGAADDSGLPNDRFFAVRPEGSVSTLKIQRTERGDSAVYLCASSLEREKYEQFFGPGTRLTVL.

The rearrangement links TRBV7-8 to TRBJ1-1; no firm D call. The CDR3 runs 15 residues. Germline V gives CDR1 SGHVS, CDR2 FQNEAQ. V was pared by 5 bases and J by 0 bases, with 13 bases between. The CDR3 spells CASSPVVKMNTEAFF. The CDR3 coding sequence is TGTGCCAGCAGCCCAGTTGTGAAGATGAACACTGAAGCTTTCTTT.

This clone was detected a few times. This rearrangement joins TRBV19 to TRBJ1-2, with D maybe TRBD1 (5 bases). V was pared by 9 bases and J by 7 bases, with 18 bases between. The CDR3 totals 13 residues. Germline loops: CDR1 LNHDA, CDR2 SQIVND (reference sequence). In DNA form, the CDR3 reads TGTGCCAGCCTCACAGGATACAACGGTGGCTACACCTTC. Protein sequence: CASLTGYNGGYTF.

The CDR3 DNA is TGTGCCAGCAGCTTAGATGGCGGTGAGCAGTTCTTC. This codes for CASSLDGGEQFF. This chain joins TRBV11-3 and TRBJ2-1; no clear D gene. The CDR3 has 12 amino acids. Germline values: CDR1 SGHNT, CDR2 YENEEA. V dropped 0 bases and J dropped 9 bases, with 6 bases sitting between them. The full variable domain, its missing parts supplied by reference TRBV11-3 and TRBJ2-1, is EAGVVQSPRYKIIEKKQPVAFWCNPISGHNTLYWYLQNLGQGPELLIRYENEEAVDDSQLPKDRFSAERLKGVDSTLKIQPAELGDSAVYLCASSLDGGEQFFGPGTRLTVL.

V gene TRBV30 combines with J gene TRBJ2-1; TRBD1 matches at 9 bases. The germline V gene encodes CDR1 GTSNPN and CDR2 SVGIG (reference sequence). CDR3 length: 16 residues. With 3 bases clipped from V and 4 bases from J, the junction kept 10 bases outside the gene matches. CDR3 DNA: TGTGCCTGGAGAGCACCAGGGACAGGGACTTACAATGAGCAGTTCTTC. Its translation: CAWRAPGTGTYNEQFF.

This rearrangement joins TRBV7-9 to TRBJ1-4; 7 bases are a match to TRBD1. Trimming took 4 bases from V and 3 from J; bases not matched to a gene: 5. CDR1 is SEHNR and CDR2 is FQNEAQ in the germline V gene (reference sequence). This CDR3 has 15 residues. CDR3: CASSSYGQANEKLFF. The CDR3 DNA reads as TGTGCCAGCAGCTCCTACGGACAGGCTAATGAAAAACTGTTTTTT.

The chain employs TRBV6-1 and TRBJ2-1, with a possible D match to TRBD2 (5 bases). Trimming stripped 0 bases from V and 5 bases from J, with 11 bases between. In germline, CDR1 is MNHNS, CDR2 SASEGT. The CDR3 is 15 residues long. The chain's CDR3 is CASSEAVAGHNEQFF. The CDR3 nucleotides are TGTGCCAGCAGTGAAGCGGTGGCGGGCCACAATGAGCAGTTCTTC.

The chain uses TRBV5-1 and TRBJ1-2, with D maybe TRBD1 (6 bases). Germline CDR1 is SGHRS and CDR2 is YFSETQ. V shed 0 bases and J shed 2 bases, with 11 bases lying between them. This CDR3 is 15 amino acids long. The CDR3 is CASSLGDMYNYGYTF. The CDR3 DNA follows: TGCGCCAGCAGCTTGGGGGACATGTACAACTATGGCTACACCTTC.

A single count supports this clone. The V and J genes are TRBV9 and TRBJ2-3; D is ambiguous. The V end was cut by 0 bases, the J end by 5 bases, with 4 bases between. Germline values: CDR1 SGDLS, CDR2 YYNGEE. The CDR3 runs 12 residues. The CDR3 DNA reads as TGTGCCAGCAGCGTAGAGCAAGATACGCAGTATTTT. Amino acid sequence: CASSVEQDTQYF.

J is TRBJ2-7 and V is TRBV9, with D unclear. Trimming removed 1 base at V and 1 base at J, with 6 bases between. This CDR3 contains 13 residues. The V gene's germline CDR1 is SGDLS and CDR2 YYNGEE. CDR3 nucleotide sequence: TGTGCCAGCAGCGTAACAGATTCCTACGAGCAGTACTTC. This sequence encodes CASSVTDSYEQYF.

For the CDR3, the DNA is TGTGCCAGCAGCCTCAGGGGAGGGGCGCCCCATGGCTACACCTTC. Protein sequence: CASSLRGGAPHGYTF. The chain couples TRBV5-4 to TRBJ1-2, with D possibly being TRBD1 (6 bases). V gave up 4 bases and J gave up 6 bases, with 19 bases separating them. This CDR3 has 15 amino acids. Germline loops: CDR1 SGHNT, CDR2 YYREEE (reference sequence).

The chain uses TRBV15 and TRBJ1-1; D is unresolved. CDR1 LNHNV and CDR2 YYDKDF come from the germline V gene (reference sequence). The CDR3 has 15 residues. Trimming stripped 5 bases from V and 1 base from J, with 14 bases between. The CDR3 is CATSPSGRGNTEAFF. The CDR3, as DNA: TGTGCCACCAGCCCCAGCGGACGGGGGAACACTGAAGCTTTCTTT. The full variable domain, in which reference TRBV15 and TRBJ1-1 provide the parts outside the CDR3, is DAMVIQNPRYQVTQFGKPVTLSCSQTLNHNVMYWYQQKSSQAPKLLFHYYDKDFNNEADTPDNFQSRRPNTSFCFLDIRSPGLGDTAMYLCATSPSGRGNTEAFFGQGTRLTVV.

This chain connects TRBV4-2 to TRBJ1-2, with 7 positions matching TRBD1. The V gene's germline CDR1 is LGHNA and CDR2 YNFKEQ. This CDR3 is 15 amino acids long. J lost 6 bases, V lost 0 bases, and 7 bases had no gene match. The chain's CDR3 is CASSQDEGARNGYTF. For the CDR3, the DNA is TGTGCCAGCAGCCAAGATGAGGGGGCGCGAAATGGCTACACCTTC.

The chain has TRBV29-1 and TRBJ1-1; 7 bases match TRBD1. The CDR3 runs 12 residues. CDR1 and CDR2 (germline): SQVTM, ANQGSEA. Trimming cost V 6 bases and J 1 base; bases outside gene matches: 2. The CDR3 region has the DNA TGCAGCGTCGGGGACAGGAACACTGAAGCTTTCTTT. It translates to CSVGDRNTEAFF.

V is TRBV10-3 and J is TRBJ1-2; 10 nucleotides align to TRBD1. Per the germline V gene, CDR1 is ENHRY and CDR2 is SYGVKD. The ends lost 6 bases at V and 6 bases at J; junction bases unmatched: 7. The CDR3 is 14 residues long. The chain's CDR3 is CAIRTDRGRDGYTF. Written as DNA, the CDR3 is TGTGCCATCAGAACTGACAGGGGGCGAGATGGCTACACCTTC.

In DNA form, the CDR3 reads TGTGCCAGCACGAGGGAGAGAAGGAATGAGCAGTTCTTC. Protein sequence: CASTRERRNEQFF. V usage is TRBV2 and J usage is TRBJ2-1, with D tentatively TRBD2 (5 bases). The ends were cut back, 7 bases at V and 7 bases at J, with 14 bases in the middle. Germline V gene lookup returns CDR1 SNHLY and CDR2 FYNNEI. The CDR3 extends over 13 amino acids.